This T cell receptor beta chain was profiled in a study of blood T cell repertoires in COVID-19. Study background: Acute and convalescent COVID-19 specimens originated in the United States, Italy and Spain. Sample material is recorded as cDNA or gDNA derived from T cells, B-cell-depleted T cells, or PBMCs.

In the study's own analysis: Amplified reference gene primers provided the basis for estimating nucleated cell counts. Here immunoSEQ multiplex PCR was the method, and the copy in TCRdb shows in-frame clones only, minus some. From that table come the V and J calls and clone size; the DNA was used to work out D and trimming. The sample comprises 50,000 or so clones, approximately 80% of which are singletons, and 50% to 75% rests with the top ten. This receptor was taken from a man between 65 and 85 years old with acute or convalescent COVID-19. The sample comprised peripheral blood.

CDR3 nucleotide sequence: TGTGCCTGGAGTGTACCAAGGACAGCGTCTTATAGCAATCAGCCCCAGCATTTT. This translates into CAWSVPRTASYSNQPQHF. This sequence joins TRBV30 and TRBJ1-5; perhaps TRBD1 as D (6 bases). Looked up from germline, CDR1 is GTSNPN and CDR2 is SVGIG (reference sequence). CDR3 length: 18 residues. The ends were cut back, 0 bases at V and 0 bases at J, with 18 bases in the middle.